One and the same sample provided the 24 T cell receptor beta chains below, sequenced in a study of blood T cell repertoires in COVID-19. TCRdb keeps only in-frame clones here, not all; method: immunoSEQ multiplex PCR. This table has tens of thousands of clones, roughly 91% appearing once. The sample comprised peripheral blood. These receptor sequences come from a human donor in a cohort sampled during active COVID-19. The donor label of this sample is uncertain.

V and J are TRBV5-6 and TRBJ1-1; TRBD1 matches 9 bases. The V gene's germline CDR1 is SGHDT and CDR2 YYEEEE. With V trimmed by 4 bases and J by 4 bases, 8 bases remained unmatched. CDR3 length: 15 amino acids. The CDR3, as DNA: TGTGCCAGCAGCGTAACCGGACAGGGGACCACTGAAGCTTTCTTT. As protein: CASSVTGQGTTEAFF.

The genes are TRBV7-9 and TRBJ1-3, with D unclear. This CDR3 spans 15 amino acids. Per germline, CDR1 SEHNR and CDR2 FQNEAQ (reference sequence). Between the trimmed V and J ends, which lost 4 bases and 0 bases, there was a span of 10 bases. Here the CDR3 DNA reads TGTGCCAGCAGCTCCGGAGAGGTCTCTGGAAACACCATATATTTT. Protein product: CASSSGEVSGNTIYF.

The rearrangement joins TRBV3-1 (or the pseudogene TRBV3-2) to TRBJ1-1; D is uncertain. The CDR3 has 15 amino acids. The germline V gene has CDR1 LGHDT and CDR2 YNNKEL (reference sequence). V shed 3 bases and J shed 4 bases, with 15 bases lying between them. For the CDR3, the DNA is TGTGCCAGCAGCCAGTCTCAGTGGCCGGGCACTGAAGCTTTCTTT. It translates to CASSQSQWPGTEAFF.

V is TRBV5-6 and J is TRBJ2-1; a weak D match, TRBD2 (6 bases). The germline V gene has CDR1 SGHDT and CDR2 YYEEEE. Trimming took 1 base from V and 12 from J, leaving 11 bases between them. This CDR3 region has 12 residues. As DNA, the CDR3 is TGTGCCAGCAGCTTGCCAGCGGAGGGGCAGTTCTTC. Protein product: CASSLPAEGQFF.

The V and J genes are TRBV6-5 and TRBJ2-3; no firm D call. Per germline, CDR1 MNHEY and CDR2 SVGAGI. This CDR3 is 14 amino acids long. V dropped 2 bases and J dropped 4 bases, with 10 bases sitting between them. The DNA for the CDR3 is TGTGCCAGCAGTTACCTCGACACATCAGATACGCAGTATTTT. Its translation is CASSYLDTSDTQYF.

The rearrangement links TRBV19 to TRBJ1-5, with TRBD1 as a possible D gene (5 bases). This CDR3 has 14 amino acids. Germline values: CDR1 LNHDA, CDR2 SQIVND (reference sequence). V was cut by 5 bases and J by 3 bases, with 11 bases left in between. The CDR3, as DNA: TGTGCCAGTAGTTTGGGGCTGCCCAATCAGCCCCAGCATTTT. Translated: CASSLGLPNQPQHF.

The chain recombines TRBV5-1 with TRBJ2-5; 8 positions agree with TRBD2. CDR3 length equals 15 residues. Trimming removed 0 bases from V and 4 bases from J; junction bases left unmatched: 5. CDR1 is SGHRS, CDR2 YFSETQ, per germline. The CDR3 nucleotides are TGCGCCAGCAGCTTGGTTAGCGGGGTTGGAGAGACCCAGTACTTC. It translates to CASSLVSGVGETQYF.

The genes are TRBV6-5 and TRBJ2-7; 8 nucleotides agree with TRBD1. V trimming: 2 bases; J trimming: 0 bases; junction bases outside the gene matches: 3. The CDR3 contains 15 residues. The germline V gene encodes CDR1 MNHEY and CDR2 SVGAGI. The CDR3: CASSYLDRGSYEQYF. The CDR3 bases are TGTGCCAGCAGTTACCTCGACAGGGGCTCCTACGAGCAGTACTTC.

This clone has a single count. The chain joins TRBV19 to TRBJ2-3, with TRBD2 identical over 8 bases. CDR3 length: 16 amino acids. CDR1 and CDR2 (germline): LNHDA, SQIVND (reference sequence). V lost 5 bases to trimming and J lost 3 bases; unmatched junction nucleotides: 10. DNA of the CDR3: TGTGCCAGTAGTGCCCCCCGGGCGGGGGGAACAGATACGCAGTATTTT. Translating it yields CASSAPRAGGTDTQYF.

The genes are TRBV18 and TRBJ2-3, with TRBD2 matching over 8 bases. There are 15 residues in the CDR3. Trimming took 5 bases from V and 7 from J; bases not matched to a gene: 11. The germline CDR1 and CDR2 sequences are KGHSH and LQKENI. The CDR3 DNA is TGTGCCAGCTCAGTTTCCCCGGGAGGGATATATACGCAGTATTTT. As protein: CASSVSPGGIYTQYF.

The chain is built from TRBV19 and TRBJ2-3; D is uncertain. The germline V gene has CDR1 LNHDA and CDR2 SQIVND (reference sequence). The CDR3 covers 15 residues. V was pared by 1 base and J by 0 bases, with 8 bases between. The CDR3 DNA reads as TGTGCCAGTAGTATAGCCCGCGGTAGCACAGATACGCAGTATTTT. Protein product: CASSIARGSTDTQYF. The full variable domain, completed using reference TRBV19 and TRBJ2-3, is DGGITQSPKYLFRKEGQNVTLSCEQNLNHDAMYWYRQDPGQGLRLIYYSQIVNDFQKGDIAEGYSVSREKKESFPLTVTSAQKNPTAFYLCASSIARGSTDTQYFGPGTRLTVL.

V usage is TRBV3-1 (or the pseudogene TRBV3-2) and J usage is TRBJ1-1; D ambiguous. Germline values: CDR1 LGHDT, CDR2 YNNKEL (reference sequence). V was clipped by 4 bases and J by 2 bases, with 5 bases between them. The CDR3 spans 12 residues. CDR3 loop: CASSRVNTEAFF. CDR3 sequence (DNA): TGTGCCAGCAGCCGAGTAAACACTGAAGCTTTCTTT.

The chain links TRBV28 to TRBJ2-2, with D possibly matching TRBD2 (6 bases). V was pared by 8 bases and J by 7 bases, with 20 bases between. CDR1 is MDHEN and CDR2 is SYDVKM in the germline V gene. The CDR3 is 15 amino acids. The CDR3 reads CASGGLPGGSGELFF. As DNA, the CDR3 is TGTGCCAGCGGAGGTCTCCCCGGGGGTAGCGGGGAGCTGTTTTTT.

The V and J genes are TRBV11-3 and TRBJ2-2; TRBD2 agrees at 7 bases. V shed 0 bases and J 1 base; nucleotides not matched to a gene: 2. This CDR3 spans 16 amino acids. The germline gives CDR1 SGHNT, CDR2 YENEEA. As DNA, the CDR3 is TGTGCCAGCAGCTTAGAGGGGGGGAAGAACACCGGGGAGCTGTTTTTT. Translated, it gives CASSLEGGKNTGELFF.

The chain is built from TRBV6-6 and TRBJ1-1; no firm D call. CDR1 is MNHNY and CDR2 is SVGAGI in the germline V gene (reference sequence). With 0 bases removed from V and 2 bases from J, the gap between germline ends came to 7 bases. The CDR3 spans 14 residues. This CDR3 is CASSYSELNTEAFF. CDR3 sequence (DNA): TGTGCCAGCAGTTACTCTGAGTTAAACACTGAAGCTTTCTTT.

The CDR3 nucleotides are TGCGCCAGCAGCCTAGCGGGGGGCGGTGAGCAGTTCTTC. This encodes CASSLAGGGEQFF. V and J are TRBV4-1 and TRBJ2-1, with 10 bases identical to TRBD2. The CDR3 runs to 13 residues. V lost 4 bases, J lost 9 bases, and 3 bases stayed unmatched. Germline values: CDR1 MGHRA, CDR2 YSYEKL.

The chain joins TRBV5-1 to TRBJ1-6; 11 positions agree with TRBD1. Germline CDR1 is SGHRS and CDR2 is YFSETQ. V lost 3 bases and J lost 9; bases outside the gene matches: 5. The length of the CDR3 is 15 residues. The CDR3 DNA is TGCGCCAGCAGCTCATCCGGGACAGGGGGTTCACCCCTCCACTTT. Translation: CASSSSGTGGSPLHF.

Here the CDR3 reads CASSAARTSGGYSEQFF. The DNA for the CDR3 is TGTGCCAGCAGCGCCGCCAGGACTAGCGGGGGTTATAGTGAGCAGTTCTTC. J is TRBJ2-1 and V is TRBV9; 13 nucleotides agree with TRBD2. This CDR3 spans 17 amino acids. J was trimmed by 9 bases and V by 3 bases; bases with no gene match: 12. Germline lookup yields CDR1 SGDLS and CDR2 YYNGEE.

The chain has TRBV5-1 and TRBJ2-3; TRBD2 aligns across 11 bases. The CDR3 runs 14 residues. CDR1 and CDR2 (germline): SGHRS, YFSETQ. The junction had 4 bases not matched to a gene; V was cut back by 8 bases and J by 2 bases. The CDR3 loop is CASTSGGLTDTQYF. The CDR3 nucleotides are TGCGCCAGTACTAGCGGGGGACTCACAGATACGCAGTATTTT.

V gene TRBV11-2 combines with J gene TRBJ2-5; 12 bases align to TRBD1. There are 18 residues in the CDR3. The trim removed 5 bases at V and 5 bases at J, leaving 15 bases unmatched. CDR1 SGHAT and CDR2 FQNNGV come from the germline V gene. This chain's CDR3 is CASSLHSGTGGSEETQYF. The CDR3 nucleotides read TGTGCCAGCAGCCTTCATTCCGGGACAGGGGGCTCTGAGGAGACCCAGTACTTC.

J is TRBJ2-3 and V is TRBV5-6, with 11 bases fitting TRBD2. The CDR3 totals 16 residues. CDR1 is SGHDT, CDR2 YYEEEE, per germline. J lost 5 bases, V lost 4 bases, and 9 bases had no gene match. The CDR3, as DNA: TGTGCCAGCAGCCGGACTAGCGGGTTGTGGGTAGATACGCAGTATTTT. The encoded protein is CASSRTSGLWVDTQYF.

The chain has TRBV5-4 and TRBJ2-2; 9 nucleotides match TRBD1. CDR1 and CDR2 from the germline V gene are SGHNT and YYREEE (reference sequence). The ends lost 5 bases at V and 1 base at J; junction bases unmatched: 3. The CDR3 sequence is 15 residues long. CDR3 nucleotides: TGTGCCAGCAGACTGACAGGGGGGAACACCGGGGAGCTGTTTTTT. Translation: CASRLTGGNTGELFF.

The CDR3 DNA reads as TGTGCCAGCAGTTACCGGACAGGTGGCGGCACTGAAGCTTTCTTT. It encodes CASSYRTGGGTEAFF. The V and J genes are TRBV6-2 or TRBV6-3 and TRBJ1-1, with TRBD1 matching over 7 bases. Per the germline V gene, CDR1 is MNHEY and CDR2 is SVGEGT. With 2 bases clipped from V and 4 bases from J, the junction kept 7 bases outside the gene matches. The CDR3 covers 15 residues.

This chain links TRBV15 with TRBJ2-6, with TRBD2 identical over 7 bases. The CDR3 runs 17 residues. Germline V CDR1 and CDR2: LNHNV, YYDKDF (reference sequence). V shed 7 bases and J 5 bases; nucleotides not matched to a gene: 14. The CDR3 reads CATKSMGGGLWANVLTF. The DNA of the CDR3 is TGTGCCACCAAATCTATGGGGGGAGGGCTCTGGGCCAACGTCCTGACTTTC. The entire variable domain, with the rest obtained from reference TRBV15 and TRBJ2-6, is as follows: DAMVIQNPRYQVTQFGKPVTLSCSQTLNHNVMYWYQQKSSQAPKLLFHYYDKDFNNEADTPDNFQSRRPNTSFCFLDIRSPGLGDTAMYLCATKSMGGGLWANVLTFGAGSRLTVL.